The 13 T cell receptor beta chains below all came from one sample that was sequenced in a study of T cell responses to AZD1222 COVID-19 vaccine. The assay was immunoSEQ multiplex PCR, and TCRdb's table has in-frame clones only and misses some. The table has some 84,000 clones, approximately 90% seen once. The sample here was peripheral blood, taken 28 days after the second AZD1222 dose. These receptor sequences come from an adult who received the AZD1222 COVID-19 vaccine.

V and J are TRBV5-1 and TRBJ2-2, with 11 bases identical to TRBD1. After removal of 4 bases from V and 3 bases from J, the junction contained 5 bases not matched to a gene. In germline, CDR1 is SGHRS, CDR2 YFSETQ. The CDR3 length is 16 residues. The CDR3 spells CASSRTGGADTGELFF. CDR3 bases: TGCGCCAGCAGCCGGACAGGGGGCGCAGACACCGGGGAGCTGTTTTTT.

This sequence joins TRBV5-6 and TRBJ2-7; 7 nucleotides agree with TRBD2. The ends lost 3 bases at V and 7 bases at J; junction bases unmatched: 10. This CDR3 is built from 14 residues. Germline V gives CDR1 SGHDT, CDR2 YYEEEE. The CDR3 sequence: CASSSRSKAGEQYF. CDR3 nucleotide sequence: TGTGCCAGCAGCTCCCGGTCTAAAGCGGGGGAGCAGTACTTC.

In this sample, this clone turned up a few times. The chain employs TRBV11-2 and TRBJ2-1; possible D gene TRBD2, 7 bases. The CDR3 extends over 14 amino acids. Trimming pared 3 bases from V and 8 bases from J, leaving 14 bases between. The germline V gene has CDR1 SGHAT and CDR2 FQNNGV. CDR3 region: CASSFGGPGDEQFF. The CDR3 nucleotides are TGTGCCAGCAGCTTCGGGGGGCCAGGGGATGAGCAGTTCTTC.

This chain uses TRBV7-6 with TRBJ2-2; maybe TRBD2 (5 bases). V lost 3 bases to trimming and J lost 6 bases, with 17 bases between them. CDR3 size: 16 residues. CDR1 and CDR2 (germline): SGHVS, FNYEAQ. The CDR3 nucleotides read TGTGCCAGCAGCTTCAGCTGGGGAGTAGGGTCCGGGGAGCTGTTTTTT. Its protein product is CASSFSWGVGSGELFF.

The chain links TRBV6-5 to TRBJ1-2; D remains ambiguous. The CDR3 has 16 amino acids. The germline gives CDR1 MNHEY, CDR2 SVGAGI. Trimming took off 2 bases at V and 5 bases at J, with 18 bases between the two ends. CDR3 bases: TGTGCCAGCAGTTACGGGTTTGGCAGCGGGGTATATGGCTACACCTTC. It translates to CASSYGFGSGVYGYTF.

This clone was detected only a few times. The chain joins TRBV7-2 to TRBJ1-5, with TRBD1 matching over 10 bases. CDR1 and CDR2 (germline): SGHTA, FQGNSA. The V segment lost 1 base and the J segment 4 bases; nucleotides outside the gene matches: 4. This CDR3 comprises 16 residues. The CDR3 loop is CASSLEQGQGNQPQHF. DNA for the CDR3: TGTGCCAGCAGCTTAGAACAGGGACAGGGGAATCAGCCCCAGCATTTT.

This clone was seen once. V usage is TRBV18 and J usage is TRBJ1-2; D call uncertain. The CDR3 has 15 amino acids. Trimming stripped 0 bases from V and 4 bases from J, with 12 bases between. Germline values: CDR1 KGHSH, CDR2 LQKENI. The CDR3 region is CASSPPRVGSYGYTF. The CDR3 DNA reads TGTGCCAGCTCACCACCTAGGGTTGGTAGCTATGGCTACACCTTC. Based on the CDR3 plus reference TRBV18 and TRBJ1-2, the full variable domain is NAGVMQNPRHLVRRRGQEARLRCSPMKGHSHVYWYRQLPEEGLKFMVYLQKENIIDESGMPKERFSAEFPKEGPSILRIQQVVRGDSAAYFCASSPPRVGSYGYTFGSGTRLTVV.

J is TRBJ2-3 and V is TRBV9; 11 nucleotides align to TRBD2. CDR3 length: 16 amino acids. CDR1 and CDR2 (germline): SGDLS, YYNGEE. V lost 5 bases to trimming and J lost 1 base; unmatched junction nucleotides: 6. The CDR3 sequence: CASSLGTSGRTDTQYF. CDR3 DNA: TGTGCCAGCAGTCTCGGGACTAGCGGACGCACAGATACGCAGTATTTT. Drawing the rest from reference TRBV9 and TRBJ2-3, the complete variable domain is DSGVTQTPKHLITATGQRVTLRCSPRSGDLSVYWYQQSLDQGLQFLIQYYNGEERAKGNILERFSAQQFPDLHSELNLSSLELGDSALYFCASSLGTSGRTDTQYFGPGTRLTVL.

Points on this clone: Different DNA sequences within this sample yield the same CDR3. This chain uses TRBV18 with TRBJ2-7; TRBD2 might be the D (7 bases). CDR3 length: 15 amino acids. Trimming left V 0 bases short and J 2 bases short, with 11 bases between. In germline, CDR1 is KGHSH, CDR2 LQKENI. As DNA, the CDR3 is TGTGCCAGCTCACCACCGGCGGGGGCAGCCTACGAGCAGTACTTC. It is translated as CASSPPAGAAYEQYF.

The chain carries TRBV29-1 and TRBJ2-7; either TRBD1 or TRBD2 may fit D (5 bases each). The CDR3 is made up of 17 amino acids. V lost 2 bases and J lost 3, with 23 bases in between. Germline values: CDR1 SQVTM, CDR2 ANQGSEA. CDR3 sequence reads: CSVELRFLGTDGYEQYF. The DNA for the CDR3 is TGCAGCGTTGAACTCCGTTTCCTCGGGACGGATGGCTACGAGCAGTACTTC.

As for this clone: The sample has other DNA sequences that encode this CDR3 too. V gene TRBV6-5 combines with J gene TRBJ1-5; TRBD1 matches at 8 bases. Germline V gene data show CDR1 as MNHEY and CDR2 as SVGAGI. The CDR3 consists of 15 residues. V lost 6 bases and J lost 6; bases outside the gene matches: 10. The chain's CDR3 is CASSPGQGAGQPQHF. The CDR3 region has the DNA TGTGCCAGCAGCCCCGGACAGGGAGCCGGTCAGCCCCAGCATTTT.

The chain links TRBV18 to TRBJ2-1; the match to TRBD2 covers 12 bases. With V trimmed by 3 bases and J by 5 bases, 8 bases remained unmatched. Germline V lookup: CDR1 KGHSH, CDR2 LQKENI. The CDR3 consists of 17 residues. The CDR3, as DNA: TGTGCCAGCTCACCTAGACTAGCGGGGGCCGGGGACAATGAGCAGTTCTTC. Translating it yields CASSPRLAGAGDNEQFF.

The genes are TRBV16 and TRBJ1-3; no definite D call. CDR1 is KGHSY and CDR2 is FQNENV in the germline V gene. V lost 4 bases and J lost 0, with 10 bases in between. The CDR3 consists of 15 residues. The CDR3 reads CASSPGRSSGNTIYF. CDR3 nucleotides: TGTGCCAGCAGCCCCGGACGGAGCTCTGGAAACACCATATATTTT. The complete variable domain, with remaining parts taken from reference TRBV16 and TRBJ1-3, reads GEEVAQTPKHLVRGEGQKAKLYCAPIKGHSYVFWYQQVLKNEFKFLISFQNENVFDETGMPKERFSAKCLPNSPCSLEIQATKLEDSAVYFCASSPGRSSGNTIYFGEGSWLTVV.